The T cell receptor (beta chain) described here comes from a study of CD8+CD57+ T cells in acquired aplastic anemia. Study context: The average for DNA from sorted CD4+ and CD8+ cells was 3 to 3.5 ug. Study-wide results and caveats: The CD8+ Simpson's diversity of patients and controls was not significantly different. In common between the patients and the controls were approximately 28 CD8+ CDR3 sequences.

With regard to this clonotype: What it binds is unknown.

Profiling of TCR beta VDJ combinations and CDR3 sequences used genomic DNA as template. One entry per CDR3 protein results from TCRdb running MiXCR on the reads. This table holds approximately 200,000 distinct CDR3 sequences, 64% found once. The V gene's germline CDR1 is SGDLS and CDR2 YYNGEE. This CDR3 region has 15 residues. V lost 4 bases, J lost 5 bases, and 16 bases lay in between. The sample taken for sequencing was sorted CD4+, CD8+, or CD8+CD57+ T cells (not recorded which) from PBMCs. This chain connects TRBV9 to TRBJ1-5, with a weak D call TRBD1 (5 bases). The receptor was derived from a human donor with severe aplastic anemia or a healthy control (not recorded which). In nucleotides, the CDR3 is TGTGCCAGCAGCTTTTCCCTCGGGGCCTATCAGCCCCAGCATTTT. Amino acids: CASSFSLGAYQPQHF.